This paragraph reports one T cell receptor beta chain. This sample is part of a study of blood T cell repertoires in COVID-19. Donors in Cohort 3 counted as recovered after two negative PCRs, clearance, or symptom resolution. Sequencing used immunoSEQ multiplex PCR; TCRdb keeps in-frame clones, though not all of them. The sample contains under 250,000 clones, 70% to 85% of which appear only once. Trimming removed 7 bases from V and 0 bases from J; junction bases left unmatched: 4. The CDR3 loop spans 14 amino acids. The germline gives CDR1 LGHDT, CDR2 YNNKEL (reference sequence). The chain carries TRBV3-1 (or the pseudogene TRBV3-2) and TRBJ2-3, with 7 bases matching TRBD2. The sequence was collected from a man aged 55 to 69 who had recovered from COVID-19. Material: PBMCs or T cells enriched from blood (not recorded which). The CDR3 DNA reads as TGTGCCAGCACACCTAGCGGCAGCACAGATACGCAGTATTTT. Its protein is CASTPSGSTDTQYF.